This passage covers 23 T cell receptor beta chains from one sample sequenced in a study of blood T cells in healthy people across ages. The use of a sample-barcoded 5' primer and a J-beta primer mix characterized a second PCR of roughly 6 to 11 cycles. TCRdb ran MiXCR on the 5' RACE reads and lists one entry per CDR3 protein. In the table there are hundreds of thousands of distinct CDR3 sequences, 22% of which are singletons. What was sequenced was blood. All receptors come from a man aged 65 to 79 in good health.

This clonotype was recorded at least ten times. The V gene is TRBV5-1, the J gene TRBJ1-2; TRBD1 might be the D (5 bases). Germline V gives CDR1 SGHRS, CDR2 YFSETQ. This CDR3 region has 15 residues. Trimming shortened V by 0 bases and J by 7 bases, and 16 bases separated the two germline ends. The CDR3 sequence: CASSLGGREIPGYTF. The CDR3 DNA sequence: TGCGCCAGCAGCTTGGGAGGCAGGGAGATCCCTGGCTACACCTTC.

Points on this clonotype: This may stem from a read error, because a much larger clone lies one nucleotide away. V and J are TRBV13 and TRBJ1-2, with 11 bases aligning to TRBD1. V lost 10 bases to trimming and J lost 4 bases; unmatched junction nucleotides: 14. Germline-derived CDR1 and CDR2 are PRHDT and FYEKMQ (reference sequence). There are 16 residues in the CDR3. CDR3 in amino acids: CATKWTGGYGVYGYTF. The CDR3 region has the DNA TGTGCCACAAAATGGACAGGGGGCTATGGGGTCTATGGCTACACCTTC.

J is TRBJ2-5 and V is TRBV7-9; no reliable D call. Germline V gene data show CDR1 as SEHNR and CDR2 as FQNEAQ (reference sequence). V was trimmed by 0 bases and J by 4 bases, leaving 9 bases between them. The CDR3 is 14 residues long. This CDR3 is CASSLAREVETQYF. The CDR3 bases are TGTGCCAGCAGCTTAGCGCGAGAGGTAGAGACCCAGTACTTC.

This clonotype was counted between two and nine times. The J gene is TRBJ1-2, the V gene TRBV29-1; possible D gene TRBD1, 5 bases. The V gene's germline CDR1 is SQVTM and CDR2 ANQGSEA. Deletions cut 0 bases from V and 10 bases from J, with 15 bases between. The CDR3 consists of 13 residues. CDR3 region: CSVEDNKGHDYTF. The DNA of the CDR3 is TGCAGCGTTGAAGATAATAAGGGGCATGACTACACCTTC. The full variable domain, its missing parts supplied by reference TRBV29-1 and TRBJ1-2, is SAVISQKPSRDICQRGTSLTIQCQVDSQVTMMFWYRQQPGQSLTLIATANQGSEATYESGFVIDKFPISRPNLTFSTLTVSNMSPEDSSIYLCSVEDNKGHDYTFGSGTRLTVV.

The CDR3 sequence is CASSTGDGGETQYF. As DNA, the CDR3 is TGCGCCAGCAGCACTGGGGATGGCGGGGAGACCCAGTACTTC. The gene calls are TRBV5-1 and TRBJ2-5; D perhaps matches TRBD2 (5 bases). The CDR3 is made up of 14 amino acids. V was clipped by 4 bases and J by 5 bases, with 15 bases between them. Germline V CDR1 and CDR2: SGHRS, YFSETQ.

This clonotype was counted only a few times. The chain employs TRBV3-1 and TRBJ2-3; 9 nucleotides line up with TRBD2. J lost 7 bases, V lost 1 base, and 6 bases had no gene match. Germline CDR1 LGHDT, CDR2 YNNKEL (reference sequence). CDR3 size: 15 residues. CDR3 in DNA: TGTGCCAGCAGCCAAGTAGGCGGGGGGGCAAATACGCAGTATTTT. It codes for CASSQVGGGANTQYF.

There are a few counts of this clonotype. The V call is TRBV20-1, the J call TRBJ2-1, with a possible D match to TRBD2 (5 bases). Germline V gene lookup returns CDR1 DFQATT and CDR2 SNEGSKA (reference sequence). The length of the CDR3 is 14 residues. V dropped 2 bases and J dropped 0 bases, with 8 bases sitting between them. The CDR3 bases are TGCAGTGCTAGATCCGGGGACTCCTACAATGAGCAGTTCTTC. This codes for CSARSGDSYNEQFF.

V is TRBV2 and J is TRBJ1-1; D possibly corresponds to TRBD1 (6 bases). This CDR3 spans 15 amino acids. Germline V gives CDR1 SNHLY, CDR2 FYNNEI. Trimming removed 7 bases from V and 0 bases from J, with 15 bases in between. CDR3 sequence (DNA): TGTGCCAGCAAATCAGGACAGAACATGAACACTGAAGCTTTCTTT. As protein: CASKSGQNMNTEAFF.

The V and J genes are TRBV24-1 and TRBJ1-5; weak D call: TRBD1 (5 bases). V lost 5 bases and J 0 bases, leaving 10 bases between the germline ends. Germline V lookup: CDR1 KGHDR, CDR2 SFDVKD. The CDR3 contains 15 residues. The CDR3 protein is CATSGDSYSNQPQHF. CDR3 bases: TGTGCCACCAGTGGTGACAGTTATAGCAATCAGCCCCAGCATTTT.

This sequence joins TRBV7-2 and TRBJ2-3, with D perhaps being TRBD1 or TRBD2 (5 bases each). Trimming removed 5 bases at V and 2 bases at J, with 11 bases between. The CDR3 contains 14 residues. CDR1 and CDR2 (germline): SGHTA, FQGNSA. The CDR3 DNA reads TGTGCCAGCAGCCAGCGGACAAACACAGATACGCAGTATTTT. Protein: CASSQRTNTDTQYF.

The chain recombines TRBV20-1 with TRBJ1-4; a weak D match, TRBD1 (5 bases). The germline V gene has CDR1 DFQATT and CDR2 SNEGSKA (reference sequence). The CDR3 spans 13 residues. Trimming shortened V by 6 bases and J by 6 bases, and 14 bases separated the two germline ends. CDR3 region: CSAIKTADEKLFF. The CDR3 DNA is TGCAGTGCCATCAAGACAGCCGATGAAAAACTGTTTTTT.

The rearrangement links TRBV27 to TRBJ2-3; either TRBD1 or TRBD2 may fit D (5 bases each). The CDR3 is made up of 14 amino acids. Germline-derived CDR1 and CDR2 are MNHEY and SMNVEV (reference sequence). Trimming removed 3 bases from V and 3 bases from J, with 10 bases in between. The CDR3 region is CASSFWGRTDTQYF. The CDR3 DNA is TGTGCCAGCAGTTTTTGGGGGAGAACAGATACGCAGTATTTT.

The gene calls are TRBV20-1 and TRBJ1-3; D is unclear. The germline gives CDR1 DFQATT, CDR2 SNEGSKA (reference sequence). V lost 6 bases, J lost 0 bases, and 12 bases lay in between. This CDR3 spans 14 amino acids. The CDR3 reads CSASGPSSGNTIYF. CDR3 DNA: TGCAGTGCGTCGGGCCCAAGCTCTGGAAACACCATATATTTT.

This clonotype has more than one count but fewer than ten. V and J are TRBV29-1 and TRBJ2-5; D remains ambiguous. The length of the CDR3 is 12 residues. Germline V gene data show CDR1 as SQVTM and CDR2 as ANQGSEA. V was clipped by 6 bases and J by 7 bases, with 15 bases between them. The CDR3 nucleotides read TGCAGCGTCCCCGGGCTAGTGGGGACCCAGTACTTC. As protein: CSVPGLVGTQYF.

The chain recombines TRBV5-1 with TRBJ1-2; maybe TRBD1 (6 bases). The CDR3 is 15 amino acids. The V end was cut by 4 bases, the J end by 4 bases, with 17 bases between. Germline V CDR1 and CDR2: SGHRS, YFSETQ. CDR3 sequence (DNA): TGCGCCAGCAGCCCACAGGGCCGCGAGACCTATGGCTACACCTTC. Amino acid sequence: CASSPQGRETYGYTF.

The V call is TRBV12-3 or TRBV12-4, the J call TRBJ2-7; TRBD1 agrees at 8 bases. V lost 7 bases, J lost 0 bases, and 8 bases stayed unmatched. The CDR3 spans 15 residues. CDR3 in DNA: TGTGCCAGCAAAAAGGACAGGGAAAGCTCCTACGAGCAGTACTTC. It translates to CASKKDRESSYEQYF.

V and J are TRBV10-3 and TRBJ1-2; D is uncertain. Germline V gives CDR1 ENHRY, CDR2 SYGVKD. The V end was cut by 3 bases, the J end by 1 base, with 6 bases between. CDR3 size: 13 residues. Here the CDR3 reads CAISEHGNYGYTF. The CDR3 DNA follows: TGTGCCATCAGTGAACACGGTAACTATGGCTACACCTTC.

The chain uses TRBV4-1 and TRBJ2-2, with 11 bases that match TRBD1. The CDR3 has 15 residues. V dropped 4 bases and J dropped 6; count of bases not matched to a gene: 4. The germline V gene encodes CDR1 MGHRA and CDR2 YSYEKL. The CDR3 loop is CASSPDRGRPGELFF. CDR3 in DNA: TGCGCCAGCAGCCCGGACAGGGGGCGCCCCGGGGAGCTGTTTTTT.

The DNA for the CDR3 is TGTGCCAGCAGCTTAGTAGCAGGGGGCGGGTACACCGGGGAGCTGTTTTTT. Its protein product is CASSLVAGGGYTGELFF. The genes are TRBV7-6 and TRBJ2-2, with 8 bases aligning to TRBD1. CDR1 SGHVS and CDR2 FNYEAQ come from the germline V gene. The CDR3 loop spans 17 amino acids. The V and J ends lost 1 base and 3 bases, in that order; junction bases with no gene match: 7. Full variable domain (remainder filled in from reference TRBV7-6 and TRBJ2-2): GAGVSQSPRYKVTKRGQDVALRCDPISGHVSLYWYRQALGQGPEFLTYFNYEAQQDKSGLPNDRFSAERPEGSISTLTIQRTEQRDSAMYRCASSLVAGGGYTGELFFGEGSRLTVL.

The chain has TRBV18 and TRBJ2-7, with a tentative D call TRBD1 (6 bases). The V end lost 5 bases, the J end lost 0 bases, and 14 bases lay between the germline ends. Germline-derived CDR1 and CDR2 are KGHSH and LQKENI. The CDR3 is 15 amino acids. Here the CDR3 DNA reads TGTGCCAGCTCAACCGGACAGAAGAGCTCCTACGAGCAGTACTTC. Amino acids: CASSTGQKSSYEQYF.

The chain has TRBV12-3 or TRBV12-4 and TRBJ2-3; the match to TRBD2 covers 11 bases. The CDR3 extends over 15 amino acids. J was trimmed by 4 bases and V by 5 bases; bases with no gene match: 5. DNA for the CDR3: TGTGCCAGCAGTACTAGCGGGAGAAGAGCAGATACGCAGTATTTT. Encoded protein: CASSTSGRRADTQYF.

V gene TRBV29-1 combines with J gene TRBJ2-5; TRBD1 might be the D (5 bases). Germline-derived CDR1 and CDR2 are SQVTM and ANQGSEA. The CDR3 spans 10 residues. Trimming left V 7 bases short and J 10 bases short, with 13 bases between. CDR3 coding DNA: TGCAGCGCCGAAGTTCAGGGCCAGTACTTC. Amino acids: CSAEVQGQYF.

This clonotype came up many times. The gene calls are TRBV10-2 and TRBJ2-1; the match to TRBD2 covers 8 bases. V trimming: 0 bases; J trimming: 4 bases; junction bases outside the gene matches: 2. CDR1 WSHSY and CDR2 SAAADI come from the germline V gene. This CDR3 has 15 residues. The CDR3: CASSESTSVYNEQFF. The DNA for the CDR3 is TGCGCCAGCAGTGAGTCGACTAGCGTTTACAATGAGCAGTTCTTC.